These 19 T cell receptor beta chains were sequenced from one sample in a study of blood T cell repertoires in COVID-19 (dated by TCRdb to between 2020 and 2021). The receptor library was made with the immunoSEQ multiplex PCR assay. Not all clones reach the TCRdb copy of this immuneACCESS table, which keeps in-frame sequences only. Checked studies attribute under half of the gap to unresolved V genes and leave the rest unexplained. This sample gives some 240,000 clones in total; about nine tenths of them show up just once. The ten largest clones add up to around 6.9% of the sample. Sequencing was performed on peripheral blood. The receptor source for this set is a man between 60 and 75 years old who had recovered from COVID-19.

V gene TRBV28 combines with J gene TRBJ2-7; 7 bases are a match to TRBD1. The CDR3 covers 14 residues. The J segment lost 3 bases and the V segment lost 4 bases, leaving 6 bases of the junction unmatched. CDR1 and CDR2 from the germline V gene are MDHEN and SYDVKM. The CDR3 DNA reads TGTGCCAGCAGTTACCGGGACAGTCTCTACGAGCAGTACTTC. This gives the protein CASSYRDSLYEQYF.

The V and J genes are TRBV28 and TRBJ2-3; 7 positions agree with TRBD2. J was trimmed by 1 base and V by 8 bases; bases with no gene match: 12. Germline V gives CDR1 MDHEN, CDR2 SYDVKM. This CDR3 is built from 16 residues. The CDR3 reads CASGQRDSFGTDTQYF. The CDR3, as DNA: TGTGCCAGCGGCCAGCGGGACTCATTCGGCACAGATACGCAGTATTTT.

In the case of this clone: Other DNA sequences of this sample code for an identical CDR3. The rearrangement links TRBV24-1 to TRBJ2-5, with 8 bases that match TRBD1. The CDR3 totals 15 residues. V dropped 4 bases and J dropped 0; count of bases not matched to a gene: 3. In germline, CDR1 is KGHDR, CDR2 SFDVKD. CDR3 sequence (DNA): TGTGCCACCAGTGACTCGACAGGGGACCAAGAGACCCAGTACTTC. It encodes CATSDSTGDQETQYF.

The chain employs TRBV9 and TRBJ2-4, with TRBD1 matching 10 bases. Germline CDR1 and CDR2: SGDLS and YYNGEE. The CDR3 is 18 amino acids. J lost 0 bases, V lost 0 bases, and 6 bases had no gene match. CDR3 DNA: TGTGCCAGCAGCGTAGGGGACAGGGGCGTGTTAGCCAAAAACATTCAGTACTTC. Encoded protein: CASSVGDRGVLAKNIQYF.

CDR3 sequence (DNA): TGTGCCAGCAGTTACTCTACAGGGGCCTATCAGCCCCAGCATTTT. Encoded protein: CASSYSTGAYQPQHF. The V call is TRBV6-6, the J call TRBJ1-5, with 7 bases identical to TRBD1. This CDR3 comprises 15 residues. In germline, CDR1 is MNHNY, CDR2 SVGAGI (reference sequence). The J segment lost 5 bases and the V segment lost 0 bases, leaving 4 bases of the junction unmatched.

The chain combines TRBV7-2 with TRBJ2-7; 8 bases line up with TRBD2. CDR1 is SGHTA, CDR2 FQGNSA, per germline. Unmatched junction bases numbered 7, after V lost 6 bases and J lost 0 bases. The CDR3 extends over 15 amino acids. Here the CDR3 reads CASRAGERASYEQYF. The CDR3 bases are TGTGCCAGCAGAGCGGGAGAGAGGGCCTCCTACGAGCAGTACTTC.

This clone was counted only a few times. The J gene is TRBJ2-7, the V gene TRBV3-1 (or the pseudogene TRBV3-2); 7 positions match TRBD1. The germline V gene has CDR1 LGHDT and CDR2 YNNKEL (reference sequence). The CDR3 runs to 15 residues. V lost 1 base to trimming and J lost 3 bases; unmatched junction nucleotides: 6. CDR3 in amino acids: CASSQVGRGLYEQYF. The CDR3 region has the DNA TGTGCCAGCAGCCAAGTCGGAAGGGGGCTCTACGAGCAGTACTTC.

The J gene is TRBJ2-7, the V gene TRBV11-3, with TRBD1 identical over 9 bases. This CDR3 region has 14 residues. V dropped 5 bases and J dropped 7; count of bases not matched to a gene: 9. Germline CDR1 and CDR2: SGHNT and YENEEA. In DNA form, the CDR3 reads TGTGCCAGCAGCCCCGGGACAGGGCAACAAGAGCAGTACTTC. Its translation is CASSPGTGQQEQYF.

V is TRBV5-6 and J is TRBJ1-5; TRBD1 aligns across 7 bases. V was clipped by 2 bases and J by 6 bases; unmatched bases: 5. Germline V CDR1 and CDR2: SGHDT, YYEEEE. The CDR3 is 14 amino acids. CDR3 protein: CASSLRQGRQPQHF. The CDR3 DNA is TGTGCCAGCAGCTTAAGACAGGGTCGTCAGCCCCAGCATTTT.

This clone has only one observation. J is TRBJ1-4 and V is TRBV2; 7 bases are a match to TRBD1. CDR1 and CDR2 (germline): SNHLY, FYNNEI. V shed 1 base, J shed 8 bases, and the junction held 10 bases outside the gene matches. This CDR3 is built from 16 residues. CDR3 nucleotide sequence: TGTGCCAGCAGTGAAGGAAAGAGGACAGGCGGCGAAAAACTGTTTTTT. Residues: CASSEGKRTGGEKLFF.

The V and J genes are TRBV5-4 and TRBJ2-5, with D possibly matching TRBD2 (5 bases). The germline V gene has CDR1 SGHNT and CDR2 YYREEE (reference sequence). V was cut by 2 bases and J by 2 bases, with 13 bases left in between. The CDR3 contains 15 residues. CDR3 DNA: TGTGCCAGCAGCTTCTCAGTAGCGCCGCAAGAGACCCAGTACTTC. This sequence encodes CASSFSVAPQETQYF.

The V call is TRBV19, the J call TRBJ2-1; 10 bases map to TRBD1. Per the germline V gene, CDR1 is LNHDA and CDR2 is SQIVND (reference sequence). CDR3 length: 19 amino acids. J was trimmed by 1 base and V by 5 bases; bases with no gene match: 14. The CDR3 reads CASSDWTGGSDESYNEQFF. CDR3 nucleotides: TGTGCCAGTAGTGACTGGACAGGGGGGTCCGACGAATCCTACAATGAGCAGTTCTTC.

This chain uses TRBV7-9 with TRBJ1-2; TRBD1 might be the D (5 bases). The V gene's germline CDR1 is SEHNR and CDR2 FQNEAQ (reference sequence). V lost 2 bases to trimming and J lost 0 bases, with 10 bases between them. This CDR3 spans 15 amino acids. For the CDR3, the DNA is TGTGCCAGCAGCTTAAGCGGGACGGCTAACTATGGCTACACCTTC. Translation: CASSLSGTANYGYTF.

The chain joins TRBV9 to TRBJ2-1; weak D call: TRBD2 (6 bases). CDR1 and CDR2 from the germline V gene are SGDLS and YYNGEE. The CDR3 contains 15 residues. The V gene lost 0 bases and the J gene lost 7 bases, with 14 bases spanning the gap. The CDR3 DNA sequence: TGTGCCAGCAGCGTAGGCGGGGCCCTTTCTAATGAGCAGTTCTTC. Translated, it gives CASSVGGALSNEQFF.

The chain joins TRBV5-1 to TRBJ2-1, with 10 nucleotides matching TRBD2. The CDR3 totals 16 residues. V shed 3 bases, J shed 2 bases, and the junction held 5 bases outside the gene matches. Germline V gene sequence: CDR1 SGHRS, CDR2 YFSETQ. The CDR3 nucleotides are TGCGCCAGCAGCTCTACTAGCGGGGAGGCCTACAATGAGCAGTTCTTC. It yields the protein CASSSTSGEAYNEQFF.

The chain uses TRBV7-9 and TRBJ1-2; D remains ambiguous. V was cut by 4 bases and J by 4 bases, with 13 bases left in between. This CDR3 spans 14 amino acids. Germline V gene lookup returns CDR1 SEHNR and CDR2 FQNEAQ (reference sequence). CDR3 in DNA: TGTGCCAGCAGCTCAAGAGTAACCATCTATGGCTACACCTTC. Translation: CASSSRVTIYGYTF.

For the CDR3, the DNA is TGTGCCAGCAGCCAAGTCAGGGGTACGAATGAGCAGTTCTTC. It is translated as CASSQVRGTNEQFF. The rearrangement links TRBV14 to TRBJ2-1; D is possibly TRBD1 (6 bases). Germline lookup yields CDR1 SGHDN and CDR2 FVKESK. V lost 1 base and J 7 bases, leaving 11 bases between the germline ends. CDR3 length: 14 residues.

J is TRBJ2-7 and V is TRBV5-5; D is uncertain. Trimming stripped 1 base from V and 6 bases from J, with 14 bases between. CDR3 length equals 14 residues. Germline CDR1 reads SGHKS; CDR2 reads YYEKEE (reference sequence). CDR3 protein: CASSLSVPQSEQYF. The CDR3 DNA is TGTGCCAGCAGCTTGAGCGTTCCCCAGTCCGAGCAGTACTTC.

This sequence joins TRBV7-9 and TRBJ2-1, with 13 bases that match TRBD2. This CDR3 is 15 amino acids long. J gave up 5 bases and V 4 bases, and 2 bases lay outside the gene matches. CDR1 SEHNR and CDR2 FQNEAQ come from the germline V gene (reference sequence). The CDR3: CASSSGLAGDNEQFF. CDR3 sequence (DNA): TGTGCCAGCAGCTCCGGACTAGCGGGGGACAATGAGCAGTTCTTC.